This T cell receptor beta chain originates from a study of blood T cell repertoires in COVID-19. Germline CDR1 SGHNT, CDR2 YYREEE (reference sequence). J was trimmed by 7 bases and V by 6 bases; bases with no gene match: 10. This CDR3 contains 15 residues. Sequenced by immunoSEQ multiplex PCR; TCRdb stores in-frame clones only, minus some. The profile shows over 150,000 clones, around 81% of them singletons. Sequenced: PBMCs or T cells enriched from blood (not recorded which). The V and J genes are TRBV5-4 and TRBJ1-6; 7 nucleotides align to TRBD1. This receptor was obtained from a man aged 35 to 55 who had recovered from COVID-19. Written as DNA, the CDR3 is TGTGCCAGCACCCCCGGGACAGAACTAAATTCACCCCTCCACTTT. It is translated as CASTPGTELNSPLHF.